This is a list of T cell receptor beta chains from one sample in a study of cytomegalovirus exposure and HLA in healthy donors. The table came from immunoSEQ multiplex PCR; TCRdb's copy has only in-frame clones and leaves some out. The sample has roughly 110,000 clones, over 60% seen once; the top ten hold roughly 2.6%. The sequenced material came from PBMCs. The origin of the receptors is a female donor in good health and CMV-seronegative. Each CDR3 is given with its conserved first and last residue. D genes are given only for firm matches. Part of the rows lack a size; the others show once, few, many or a class for expanded clones.

CDR3 DNA	CDR3 protein	clone size	J gene	D gene	V gene
TGTGCCAGCAGCCAAGATTGGGCATCCGATAGGTACGAGCAGTACTTC	CASSQDWASDRYEQYF	-	TRBJ2-7	-	TRBV14
TGTGCCAGCAGCGCGAACAATGAGCAGTTCTTC	CASSANNEQFF	-	TRBJ2-1	-	TRBV7-9
TGTGCCAGCAGCGCGCTGTCCCAAGTCAGGCTGAACACTGAAGCTTTCTTT	CASSALSQVRLNTEAFF	once	TRBJ1-1	-	TRBV9
TGTGCCAGTAGTATAGGACAGGGGACAGTGGGTCAGCCCCAGCATTTT	CASSIGQGTVGQPQHF	-	TRBJ1-5	TRBD1	TRBV19
TGTGCCAGCAGCGCCCGGACAGGGTATAAGTTCTTC	CASSARTGYKFF	-	TRBJ2-1	TRBD1	TRBV5-5
TGTGCCAGCAGCTTACTGGGTGCAGGGGGCACAGATACGCAGTATTTT	CASSLLGAGGTDTQYF	-	TRBJ2-3	-	TRBV5-6
TGCGCCAGCAGCCAAGAGGTCCCAGGGGGACAGGGTGAAGAGACCCAGTACTTC	CASSQEVPGGQGEETQYF	-	TRBJ2-5	TRBD1	TRBV4-3
TGTGCCAGCAGCCGACTAGCGGGGATCACAGATACGCAGTATTTT	CASSRLAGITDTQYF	-	TRBJ2-3	TRBD2	TRBV5-6
TGTGCCAGTAGCCGGACGACCGGACTAGCGGGAGAGCAGTTCTTC	CASSRTTGLAGEQFF	-	TRBJ2-1	TRBD2	TRBV19
TGTGCCAGCACCACCGACTCCGTGTCATCATTGCAGTTCTTC	CASTTDSVSSLQFF	once	TRBJ2-1	-	TRBV6-5
TGTGCCACAGACACTGGCGCGAACACTGAAGCTTTCTTT	CATDTGANTEAFF	-	TRBJ1-1	-	TRBV10-3
TGTTCCAGCAGCTTCATCGGTGGTGAAAAACTGTTTTTT	CSSSFIGGEKLFF	-	TRBJ1-4	-	TRBV7-9
TGTGCCAGCAGCTTAATTCCGGGGGGCCCCACCGGGGAGCTGTTTTTT	CASSLIPGGPTGELFF	-	TRBJ2-2	-	TRBV7-9
TGTGCCAGCACCCTGCCGGCCGGGGCAGATACGCAGTATTTT	CASTLPAGADTQYF	-	TRBJ2-3	-	TRBV6-6
TGTGCCAGCAGCTTCCGGGGGAGCGGCTACACCTTC	CASSFRGSGYTF	-	TRBJ1-2	-	TRBV7-9
TGTGCCAGCAGTGCCGTCGGACTCCGCAATGAGCAGTTCTTC	CASSAVGLRNEQFF	-	TRBJ2-1	-	TRBV25-1
TGCGCCAGCAGCTTAGCATCCGGGAGAAGGGCAGAGACCCAGTACTTC	CASSLASGRRAETQYF	-	TRBJ2-5	-	TRBV5-1
TGTGCCAGCAGTCCGACAGGACCGGAAGCTTTCTTT	CASSPTGPEAFF	few	TRBJ1-1	-	TRBV2
TGTGCCAGCAGCGCAGACCCGGGGGCCTACAATGAGCAGTTCTTC	CASSADPGAYNEQFF	-	TRBJ2-1	-	TRBV9
TGTGCCAGCTGCCGGGGGGCCTCCTACAATGAGCAGTTCTTC	CASCRGASYNEQFF	-	TRBJ2-1	-	TRBV6-1
TGTGCCAGCAGCATGGGGACTAGCGGGGTGAATGAGCAGTTCTTC	CASSMGTSGVNEQFF	once	TRBJ2-1	TRBD2	TRBV7-3
TGTGCCAGCAGTTTAGGGGCAGGGAGGTCCTACGAGCAGTACTTC	CASSLGAGRSYEQYF	-	TRBJ2-7	-	TRBV27
TGTGCCAGCTCCCGGGACAGGGAAAATGGCTACACCTTC	CASSRDRENGYTF	-	TRBJ1-2	TRBD1	TRBV18
TGTGCCTGGAACTCAGGGGGCCGGGGAGCTTTCTTT	CAWNSGGRGAFF	few	TRBJ1-1	TRBD1	TRBV30
TGTGCCAGCAGCGACACAGGGGGCGAAGAGACCCAGTACTTC	CASSDTGGEETQYF	-	TRBJ2-5	TRBD1	TRBV7-9
TGTGCCAGCAGTGAGACAGGGGTAGGAGGCTACACCTTC	CASSETGVGGYTF	-	TRBJ1-2	TRBD1	TRBV25-1
TGTGCCAGCAGTTGGATTAGCATGAACACCGGGGAGCTGTTTTTT	CASSWISMNTGELFF	-	TRBJ2-2	-	TRBV6-5
TGTGCCAGTAGTATCCGGGGGGCGCAGGACTATGGCTACACCTTC	CASSIRGAQDYGYTF	-	TRBJ1-2	-	TRBV19
TGTGCCAGCAGCTTAATAACAGGGATCAACACTGAAGCTTTCTTT	CASSLITGINTEAFF	-	TRBJ1-1	-	TRBV7-2
TGTGCCAGCAGCCTAGGACAGGTCCACGAGCAGTACTTC	CASSLGQVHEQYF	-	TRBJ2-7	TRBD1	TRBV13
TGTGCCAGCAGTCCAGGGACAGCCAACACTGAAGCTTTCTTT	CASSPGTANTEAFF	-	TRBJ1-1	TRBD1	TRBV25-1
TGTGCCAGCAGCTTGGGCCCGAAAGAGACCCAGTACTTC	CASSLGPKETQYF	-	TRBJ2-5	-	TRBV11-1
TGCAGCGTTGAAGCTAGCGGGGGAAGGGCCAAAAACATTCAGTACTTC	CSVEASGGRAKNIQYF	-	TRBJ2-4	TRBD2	TRBV29-1
TGTGCCAGTAGTCCGAGACACGACCGGGGGAATTCACCCCTCCACTTT	CASSPRHDRGNSPLHF	-	TRBJ1-6	-	TRBV19
TGTGCCAGCAGCCCCCGGGGGATTACGAGTGGAAACACTGAAGCTTTCTTT	CASSPRGITSGNTEAFF	-	TRBJ1-1	-	TRBV7-9
TGCAGCGTTGAAGGTATAGCTAGCGGGACAATCTCCTACAATGAGCAGTTCTTC	CSVEGIASGTISYNEQFF	once	TRBJ2-1	TRBD2	TRBV29-1
TGTGCCTCCACGGCGGGCAGGGAGGTAACTGAAGCTTTCTTT	CASTAGREVTEAFF	-	TRBJ1-1	-	TRBV19
TGTGCCGGCCGAACCAGGGGCCATTCCTACGCTTTCTTT	CAGRTRGHSYAFF	-	TRBJ1-1	-	TRBV12-1
TGTGCCAGCAGCCTAAAACAGGGGCCCGGTGCTTTCTTT	CASSLKQGPGAFF	-	TRBJ1-1	TRBD1	TRBV7-2
TGTGCCAGCAGACCCACAGGGGGCGACGGAAACACCATATATTTT	CASRPTGGDGNTIYF	-	TRBJ1-3	TRBD1	TRBV6-5